This T cell receptor beta chain was captured by sequencing in a study of blood T cell repertoires in COVID-19 (dated by TCRdb to the early 2020s). For the study in its entirety: Collaborator samples came from the United States, Italy and Spain and covered acute and convalescent phases of COVID-19. The repertoires were released in a freely available public database intended as a resource for research on the immune response to SARS-CoV-2. A de-identified subject ID, COVID-19 status, age in years and sex were almost always included in the sample metadata. The prospective study material was composed of cDNA or gDNA derived from T cells, B-cell-depleted T cells, or PBMCs. Deeply sampled blood TCRbeta repertoires from subjects exposed to, actively infected with, or recovered from COVID-19 were included in the dataset. Where available, HLA class I and class II types were obtained from metadata supplied by the sample provider rather than from assay-based typing. The samples were drawn from the first 160 participants of the ongoing ImmuneRACE study and from under 1,500 subjects provided by 6 global collaborators. Study-level results and caveats: How much clinical and demographic metadata was included differed by source and by participant, and the metadata was provided uncurated.

This clone turned up a few times. What this receptor recognizes is not known. One base away there is no much larger clone; base qualities are not given. CDR1 and CDR2, per the germline V gene, are MGHRA and YSYEKL. The CDR3 sequence holds 15 residues, the cysteine and phenylalanine included. The CDR3 DNA has 45 bases and is translated from base 1. V is clipped by 3 bases and J by 5 bases, and the sequence between their germline boundaries is 16 bases long. TCRbeta CDR3 regions were amplified from genomic DNA by means of the immunoSEQ Assay, a bias-controlled multiplex PCR. In the authors' own workflow: Nucleated cell counts per sample were estimated from amplification of reference gene primers within the assay. Sequence reads were collapsed and filtered to measure the absolute abundance of every unique TCRbeta CDR3 rearrangement. For each sample, productive Simpson clonality was calculated as the square root of Simpson's diversity index across productive rearrangements. TCRdb re-hosts the immuneACCESS table, in-frame sequences only. Its copies lack some clones; in the studies checked, an unresolved V gene accounts for under half of them, and the cause for the rest is not known. That table gives V, J and clone size, and the DNA gave D and trimming. The sample includes some 80,000 clones, with around 76% observed a single time. The ten largest clones add up to 20% of the sample.

Collaborating institutions collected whole blood in K2EDTA tubes following their own protocols. For TCRbeta analysis, collaborators shipped samples as frozen whole blood, isolated PBMCs, or DNA extracted from either of those sample types. The chain is assembled from TRBV4-1 and TRBJ1-2; the D segment could be TRBD1, given 5 matching bases. This sequence originates from a woman aged 80 or over with active or convalescent COVID-19. Sequencing input: peripheral blood. The DNA sequence reads TGCGCCAGCAGCCAGGCGGGACCAGCTTTTTATGGCTACACCTTC. Translated, it gives CASSQAGPAFYGYTF.